Described below is a single T cell receptor beta chain sequence and its context. Its target is not known. The sample is drawn from a study of memory CD4+ T cells and cytomegalovirus serostatus. About the study: This sample comes from healthy Belgian adults, roughly 9 CMV seropositive, around 26 seronegative. Findings and limits, study-wide: The CMV-associated TCR signature appears largely within the CD4+ memory repertoire.

Single viable CD3+CD4+CD8-CD45RO+ cells were sorted as the memory CD4+ T cells. Generated by immunoSEQ multiplex PCR, the TCRdb table keeps only in-frame clones and is missing some. Among about 52,000 clones, about 80% were seen once, and the ten largest hold about 1.4%. The CDR3 spans 14 residues. Trimming removed 6 bases from V and 4 bases from J; junction bases left unmatched: 6. Per germline, CDR1 MNHEY and CDR2 SVGAGI. The rearrangement uses TRBV6-5 and TRBJ2-5, with TRBD2 identical over 9 bases. This receptor was taken from an adult in good health and CMV-seropositive. The specimen sequenced was memory CD4+ T cells from blood. CDR3 residues: CASSLAGRLETQYF. The CDR3 coding sequence is TGTGCCAGCAGCCTAGCGGGAAGGTTAGAGACCCAGTACTTC.